This T cell receptor (beta chain) was identified in a study of graft-versus-host responses after intestinal transplantation. The CDR3 contains 13 residues. V shed 3 bases and J 4 bases; nucleotides not matched to a gene: 3. Looked up from germline, CDR1 is SGHKS and CDR2 is YYEKEE (reference sequence). TCRdb's copy holds only in-frame clones and misses some; the assay was immunoSEQ multiplex PCR. The sample consists of 45,000 to 60,000 clones, 85% to 95% of them appearing once. With regard to this clone: Its antigen is not known.

Sequencing used unstimulated CD8+ T cells sorted from spleen or lymph node cells, obtained before transplant. The TCR originated in a human donor who was the organ donor for an intestinal transplant. The V call is TRBV5-5, the J call TRBJ2-7; 8 bases line up with TRBD1. The CDR3 DNA reads as TGTGCCAGCAGCTGGGACAGGATTTACGAGCAGTACTTC. Protein product: CASSWDRIYEQYF.